The subject of this entry is one TCR beta chain. Its binding antigen is unknown. Base quality data are lacking; no much larger clone is found one base away. This specimen belongs to a study of shared clonotypes between healthy human individuals (dated by TCRdb to about 2020). A note on the overall study: A couple of women and a few men aged 18 to 49 years were included in the cohort. For each donor, three plates each were used for CD4 naive and CD4 memory, two plates were used for CD8 naive, and one plate was used for CD8 memory. Blood TCR repertoires of a handful of healthy adults were deeply sequenced to estimate repertoire size and the extent of clonotype sharing between individuals. To increase sequencing depth and limit assay-specific biases, TCR repertoire library preparation and sequencing were carried out by different laboratories using diverse techniques. Each donor's leukapheresis produced roughly between roughly 0.85 and 10 billion PBMCs. The paper's findings and limits, for the study overall: Higher generation probabilities were observed for clonotypes shared by all four sorted-subset donors than for non-shared clonotypes. Larger estimated clonotype richness was generally found for naive subsets than for memory subsets. Sampling was limited to blood, and TCR repertoires in tissue likely differ from TCR repertoires in blood. The genetic and exposure-history diversity represented was limited by the small number of donors. Pairwise subsampling indicated that sequencing depth was expected to affect the degree of clonotype sharing among donors. Even with the large sequencing depth, rarefaction of the sorted-subset datasets indicated that sequencing was incomplete. When four donors were compared, the shared fraction of clonotypes was 5% to 6.5% for naive CD4, more than 3% for naive CD8, more than 2% for memory CD4, and about 0.36% for memory CD8.

The donors were healthy, HIV-negative adults with no recently reported acute infections or vaccinations. Every donor was a Caucasian adult residing in Nashville, Tennessee, USA. Magnetic negative selection was used to enrich CD4+ T cells, after which naive cells were positively selected on CD45RA and the negative fraction became the memory subset. Blood was obtained by leukapheresis, after which PBMCs were separated by Ficoll-Histopaque density gradient centrifugation and cryopreserved in liquid nitrogen vapor phase. Purity and quantity of every magnetically sorted T cell population were checked by analytical flow cytometry. Genomic DNA was isolated from each sorted fraction and quantified by UV absorbance on a Nanodrop 2000c. Using the deep immunoSEQ assay, multiplex PCR amplified TCR CDR3 regions from genomic DNA. Extracted genomic DNA from each cell subset was spread evenly across all wells of several immunoSEQ 96-well plates, with each plate serving as a replicate. For sorted subsets, each replicate PCR was loaded with roughly 200 ng genomic DNA, equivalent to approximately 27,000 T cell genomes. The purified libraries were quantified using a Qubit 3.0 fluorometer, sized with a Bioanalyzer 2100, and then quantified again using the KAPA Library Quantification kit. A separate single-read 150-cycle Illumina NextSeq 550 flow cell was used to sequence each immunoSEQ 96-well plate. The paper's data handling went like this. Because only junctional sequences without quality scores were contained in the immunoSEQ output, filtering matching that applied to full-length reads could not be performed. To assign V/J genes and CDR3, sequences were annotated against IMGT germline references using PyIR, a Python wrapper for IgBLAST v1.9. Reads with weak V/J assignments (E-value above 1e-6), missing CDR3, stop codons, out-of-frame junctions, or ambiguous translated residues were removed. V3J clonotypes were defined as sequences sharing an identical inferred V gene, J gene, and CDR3 amino acid sequence. Percentage overlap between repertoires was computed as shared unique clonotypes divided by the size of the smaller repertoire. Richness of each repertoire was evaluated using RTK rarefaction, the Chao1 estimator, and Recon v2.1 estimates of unobserved clonotypes. Generation probabilities were computed with OLGA for all TCRbeta clonotypes obtained by the gDNA method from several donors. TCRdb holds this immuneACCESS table with in-frame rearrangements only. Some clones are missing; in checked studies, unresolved V genes explain under half, and the rest has no known cause. V, J and clone size were drawn from that table, and D and trimming were deduced from the DNA. This sample holds some 1.5 million clones; around 97% were observed only once. The biggest ten clones account for roughly 1.2% of the sample.

For this chain, trimming is 6 bases at the V end and 3 bases at the J end, and the number of junction bases without a gene match is 10. CDR1 and CDR2 (MDHEN, SYDVKM) derive from the germline V gene. The CDR3 has 15 amino acids, counting the end cysteine and phenylalanine. Only the CDR3 part of the read is kept: 45 bases, read in frame from the first base. The receptor's source is a man aged 30-40 years in good health. The sample taken for sequencing was naive CD4+ T cells sorted from blood. Taken with the paper, the label for cell subset or site translates to: CD45RA+ positively selected. The chain was built from TRBV28 and TRBJ1-2, with TRBD1 identical over 7 junction bases. CDR3 loop: CASSLVFGQDYGYTF. The DNA is as follows: TGTGCCAGCAGCTTAGTCTTCGGACAGGACTATGGCTACACCTTC.